This T cell receptor beta chain originates from a study of cytomegalovirus exposure and HLA in healthy donors (dated by TCRdb to about 2017). About the full investigation: An earlier analysis of a few hundred of the donors reported 276 Gb of sequence data and 117 million unique TCR beta sequences obtained from 180 million or so T cells. Among about 400 genotyped donors of the cohort, an average of around 250,000 unique TCR beta nucleotide sequences was sequenced per donor, of which approximately 19% were non-productive. An early release covering roughly 640 HLA-typed donors comprised about 310 gigabases of sequencing data and 65 million to 100 million unique TCR sequences. All discovery cohort repertoires had been generated using a single sequencing platform. A later genetic analysis took genome-wide SNP genotypes for about 65% of the roughly 670 donors and used that subset as a discovery cohort. To predict cytomegalovirus infection status, the study combined high-throughput TCR immunosequencing, statistical association of individual TCRs with disease status, and machine learning. The study aimed to test whether signatures of past pathogen exposure could be identified by cataloging public T cell receptors. The genetic ancestry cluster associated with self-reported Caucasian donors included about four fifths of the approximately 430 genotyped donors. Donor age, sex, ethnicity and CMV serostatus were collected together with the repertoire data. Class I and class II HLA loci were covered by the typing at four-digit resolution. The study profiled the T cell repertoires of under 850 subjects by immunosequencing and related them to cytomegalovirus serostatus. Typing coverage differed by locus: A, B, C, DRB1 and DQB1 were typed in roughly 620-630 donors, DQA1 in 522, DPA1 in 600 to 610, and DPB1 in approximately 450. The later analysis used no new phenotypic data to find candidate immune exposures, relying instead on TCR beta sequences and their occurrence across donors. Besides the first cohort of roughly 640 subjects, a separate validation cohort made up of about 120 different subjects was used. A later analysis re-analyzed previously published TCR beta repertoires from 666 donors and added high-resolution HLA genotyping to study TCR occurrence patterns. An earlier analysis of 587 of the donors used high-throughput TCR beta sequencing to judge whether each TCR beta V gene segment behaved as functional or pseudogenic. Roughly 5 DR-DQ haplotypes were handled as single units for association and clustering, since linkage in the cohort was strong.

The library relied on the immunoSEQ multiplex PCR assay. For the multiplex PCR, a mixture combining 60 forward primers for TCR Vbeta segments and 13 reverse primers for TCR Jbeta segments was used. A multiplex PCR assay on genomic DNA amplified the CDR3 region of rearranged TCR beta genes. The Illumina HiSeq System was used to sequence the amplified TCR beta libraries as 87-base-pair reads. In the source study's methods: In a later analysis, tens of millions of unique TCR beta chains were counted across the 666 repertoires, and roughly 11 million of these chains were shared by at least two donors. Raw reads were error-corrected and collapsed into unique sequences by a nearest-neighbor algorithm in which closely related sequences were merged to remove PCR and sequencing errors. CDR3 sequences were aligned to IMGT reference sequences to assign V, D and J gene segments. Each retained sequence needed at least a six-nucleotide match to both a V gene segment and a J gene segment. A rearrangement was called productive if the CDR3 had no stop codons and remained in frame with V and J, and every other rearrangement was called non-productive. Following IMGT convention, CDR3 was defined as the stretch from the second conserved V-encoded cysteine up to the conserved J-encoded phenylalanine. In an earlier analysis of more than 550 of the donors, sequences lacking an unambiguous match to a single V gene segment were excluded. An earlier analysis of 587 of the donors called V segments functional above 56.7% productive rearrangements and segregating when the between-donor standard deviation exceeded 5%. A statistical classification framework was built for diagnosing cytomegalovirus status from the catalog of TCR beta chain sequences. In a later analysis, V and J genes were assigned by comparing TCR nucleotide sequences against IMGT/GENE-DB human TR gene sequences. Using the TCRdist pipeline, a later analysis assigned CDR3 sequences along with most-parsimonious VDJ recombination scenarios. In a later analysis, each TCR beta chain was defined by its CDR3 amino acid sequence together with its V-gene family, and reads lacking a unique V-gene family were excluded. To address suspected cross-contamination and a sequencing artifact, a later analysis removed roughly 640 highly shared, low-generation-probability nucleotide sequences. In a later analysis, a clonal expansion index was calculated for each public chain from normalized within-repertoire ranks of inferred template counts. Generation probabilities in a later analysis came from a VDJ recombination model fitted to out-of-frame rearrangements, and those results were checked against IGoR. Hypergeometric tests were used in a later analysis to score TCR-TCR, TCR-HLA and TCR-CMV co-occurrence, with a repertoire-size bias correction applied to the TCR pairs. A later analysis estimated false discovery rates by permuting HLA or CMV assignments 20 times. A later analysis grouped co-occurring TCRs with DBSCAN, adding TCRdist sequence similarity when clustering within HLA-allele-positive subsets. Co-occurrence clustering excluded repertoires with fewer than 30,000 or more than 120,000 public chains, plus five with anomalous nucleotide sharing. TCRdb limited this immuneACCESS table to in-frame rearrangements with V and J called. A share of clones is missing; checked studies link under half to unresolved V genes, and the rest is unexplained. The V and J calls and clone size are taken from that table; D and trimming were inferred from the DNA. The sample data list roughly 100,000 clones, and roughly 70% of these were observed just once. The ten biggest clones cover roughly a sixth of the sample.

Summary of the overall study and its limitations: A total of 164 TCR beta chains were listed by the study as associated with cytomegalovirus. A cluster of highly shared sequence variants was judged likely to represent a technical artifact of the sequencing pipeline. Most TCR sequences were observed very rarely across donors, whereas some public TCRs were present in many individuals. It was suggested by the authors that the approach could potentially be generalized to other disease states and immunological phenotypes. Because counts were too low, approximately 15 rarely observed V segments, including chromosome 9 orphons, were excluded from the earlier analysis of about 500 of the donors. A later genetic analysis reported fewer N-insertions in productive TCRs among donors in an Asian-associated ancestry cluster than the roughly 670-donor mean. An earlier analysis of 450 to 750 of the donors showed that most TCR beta V segments appeared in productive rearrangements either about 87% or about 30% of the time, which broadly matched IMGT annotations. The classifier was reported to diagnose cytomegalovirus status with high specificity and sensitivity in both the original cohort and the validation cohort. Most CMV-associated TCR beta chains appeared to be HLA-restricted in a later analysis, and the HLA associations seemed to be driven largely by CMV exposure. Some IMGT-functional V segments, including TRBV6-2 and TRBV6-3, could not be told apart with the 87-base-pair reads, so those segments were excluded. Correlated functional status among segregating V segments might reflect linkage disequilibrium, but an unknown experimental factor could not be ruled out. In a later analysis, HLA-associated TCR beta chains were found to be more clonally expanded and to have lower generation probabilities than equally common non-associated chains. For the cohort, immune exposure information was limited to CMV serostatus. When HLA alleles, especially DR and DQ, strongly co-occurred, TCR associations were difficult to assign to individual alleles. Sequencing depth was assumed to be roughly uniform across donors in the presence/absence analyses, though that assumption may not hold. An association between a missense DCLRE1C variant and V-gene and J-gene trimming of TCR beta chains was found in a later genetic analysis and replicated in an independent cohort. Because some donors lacked HLA typing at each locus, the association tests relied only on the typed subset. Only TCR beta chains were sequenced in this cohort, and the absence of alpha or paired-chain data limited detectable features. According to a later analysis, parvovirus B19, influenza, CMV and Epstein-Barr virus appeared linked to several top co-occurrence clusters. A later analysis found that TCR association rates varied across HLA loci, with DRB1 alleles showing the most associated TCRs and HLA-C alleles the fewest. In a later analysis, 16,951 TCR beta sequences were associated with specific HLA alleles at a false discovery rate of 0.05. A further reported finding was that TCR beta sequences accurately predicted the HLA-A and HLA-B alleles for most subjects in the first cohort. A few of the identified cytomegalovirus-associated TCR beta chains were confirmed in vitro to be specific for cytomegalovirus antigens.

About this clone itself: The antigen it binds to is not known. No base quality information exists; no much larger clone differs at one position.

The cohort comprised fewer than 700 healthy bone marrow donors. At the time of sampling, every cohort member was nominally healthy, though immune exposures that went unrecorded were likely present. The donor tested CMV seropositive, placing the donor among the roughly 300 seropositive members of the cohort. Every donor gave a peripheral blood sample, and the peripheral blood mononuclear cells from that sample were used for TCR beta sequencing. Genomic DNA was extracted from the blood cell samples with the Qiagen DNeasy Blood Extraction Kit. The germline V and J ends show losses of 0 bases and 4 bases respectively, and no gene match explains 0 bases of the junction. The germline V gene encodes CDR1 GTSNPN and CDR2 SVGIG (reference sequence). The CDR3 starts with the cysteine, ends with the phenylalanine, and has 12 residues. Only the CDR3 region is kept as DNA, spanning 36 bases read in frame from base 1.

The specimen sequenced was PBMCs. The clonotype comes from a woman under 30 in good health and CMV-seropositive. The V and J genes are TRBV30 and TRBJ2-7; 7 nucleotides in the junction match TRBD2. CDR3 loop: CAWSVGGYEQYF. The bases are TGTGCCTGGAGTGTGGGAGGGTACGAGCAGTACTTC.